The 26 T cell receptor beta chains in this list originate from one sample, sequenced in a study of regulatory T cells in long-lasting Graves disease. Researchers made TCR beta libraries by using iRepertoire HTBI primers and running Arm-PCR on CDR3 regions. TCRdb recomputed calls from the multiplex PCR reads with MiXCR, one row per CDR3 protein. The sample consists of fewer than 650,000 distinct CDR3 sequences, about 15% of them appearing once. The time point is: newly diagnosed GD, antithyroid drugs for less than 3 months. After RNA was extracted from PBMCs, the TCR library was made from it. The same specimen was also included in a second study, on T cells in Graves' hyperthyroidism and ophthalmopathy.

The source was peripheral blood mononuclear cells (PBMCs), collected at new diagnosis, from a patient treated with antithyroid drugs. The receptors come from a man between 18 and 35 years old with Graves disease.

At least ten counts were recorded for this clonotype. The rearrangement links TRBV12-3 or TRBV12-4 to TRBJ2-2; 9 nucleotides align to TRBD1. With 3 bases clipped from V and 8 bases from J, the junction kept 4 bases outside the gene matches. The CDR3 has 14 residues. In DNA form, the CDR3 reads TGTGCCAGCAGTTTTACAGGGGGCAGGGGGGAGCTGTTTTTT. It yields the protein CASSFTGGRGELFF.

V gene TRBV20-1 combines with J gene TRBJ2-5; 7 positions match TRBD2. The CDR3 runs 14 residues. CDR1 is DFQATT and CDR2 is SNEGSKA in the germline V gene (reference sequence). Germline trimming cut 1 base from V and 2 bases from J; bases unmatched to any gene: 4. This CDR3 reads CSARGQRGQETQYF. The CDR3 nucleotides are TGCAGTGCTAGAGGGCAGCGGGGTCAAGAGACCCAGTACTTC.

The CDR3 DNA reads as TGTGCCAGCAGCCGTCCAAGTTCGGATGAGCAGTTCTTC. Protein sequence: CASSRPSSDEQFF. The chain uses TRBV7-3 and TRBJ2-1; D not certain. Trimming cost V 5 bases and J 8 bases, with 13 bases left between them. In germline, CDR1 is SGHTA, CDR2 FQGTGA. This CDR3 region has 13 residues. The variable domain in full, with the rest retrieved from reference TRBV7-3 and TRBJ2-1, is GAGVSQTPSNKVTEKGKYVELRCDPISGHTALYWYRQSLGQGPEFLIYFQGTGAADDSGLPNDRFFAVRPEGSVSTLKIQRTERGDSAVYLCASSRPSSDEQFFGPGTRLTVL.

The rearrangement uses TRBV20-1 and TRBJ2-7; 9 positions match TRBD2. CDR1 is DFQATT, CDR2 SNEGSKA, per germline (reference sequence). The CDR3 extends over 14 amino acids. With V trimmed by 5 bases and J by 6 bases, 11 bases remained unmatched. The chain's CDR3 is CSAARPGLAIEQYF. CDR3 DNA sequence: TGCAGTGCTGCCCGACCGGGACTAGCAATCGAGCAGTACTTC.

This chain uses TRBV13 with TRBJ2-1; 12 bases line up with TRBD2. There are 19 residues in the CDR3. Germline loops: CDR1 PRHDT, CDR2 FYEKMQ (reference sequence). V lost 1 base to trimming and J lost 1 base; unmatched junction nucleotides: 8. CDR3 nucleotide sequence: TGTGCCAGCAGCTTAGCGGCTCTAGCGGGAGGGAAATCCTACAATGAGCAGTTCTTC. This encodes CASSLAALAGGKSYNEQFF.

Ten or more counts support this clonotype. The J gene is TRBJ2-3, the V gene TRBV12-3 or TRBV12-4; D is ambiguous. Trimming took off 5 bases at V and 0 bases at J, with 9 bases between the two ends. The CDR3 covers 14 residues. CDR3 nucleotide sequence: TGTGCCAGCAGTGGTACCCCTAGCACAGATACGCAGTATTTT. Its translation is CASSGTPSTDTQYF.

This clonotype was recorded many times. The CDR3 spells CASLQGEGEQFF. CDR3 DNA: TGTGCCAGCCTTCAGGGGGAGGGTGAGCAGTTCTTC. The V and J genes are TRBV28 and TRBJ2-1, with D tentatively TRBD1 or TRBD2 (7 bases each). Germline lookup yields CDR1 MDHEN and CDR2 SYDVKM. The length of the CDR3 is 12 residues. V lost 8 bases, J lost 9 bases, and 14 bases lay in between.

This clonotype appeared many times. The chain uses TRBV7-3 and TRBJ2-6; 7 bases map to TRBD1. Germline CDR1 reads SGHTA; CDR2 reads FQGTGA. V dropped 5 bases and J dropped 2; count of bases not matched to a gene: 6. The CDR3 sequence is 16 residues long. The CDR3 loop reads CASSAQTGAGANVLTF. CDR3 coding DNA: TGTGCCAGCAGCGCCCAAACAGGGGCTGGGGCCAACGTCCTGACTTTC. The variable domain in full, completed from reference TRBV7-3 and TRBJ2-6, reads GAGVSQTPSNKVTEKGKYVELRCDPISGHTALYWYRQSLGQGPEFLIYFQGTGAADDSGLPNDRFFAVRPEGSVSTLKIQRTERGDSAVYLCASSAQTGAGANVLTFGAGSRLTVL.

This clonotype has a count of ten or more. The chain employs TRBV28 and TRBJ2-1; D gene ambiguous. Germline CDR1 reads MDHEN; CDR2 reads SYDVKM. The CDR3 is 11 residues long. Trimming left V 3 bases short and J 9 bases short, with 6 bases between. The CDR3 spells CASSFNGEQFF. The DNA for the CDR3 is TGTGCCAGCAGTTTCAACGGTGAGCAGTTCTTC.

This clonotype was found a few times. The rearrangement uses TRBV7-3 and TRBJ2-1; tentatively, D is TRBD2 (6 bases). The ends were cut back, 5 bases at V and 7 bases at J, with 15 bases in the middle. The CDR3 runs to 14 residues. Germline values: CDR1 SGHTA, CDR2 FQGTGA. The CDR3 DNA reads as TGTGCCAGCAGCCCAACGGGAGCATGGAATGAGCAGTTCTTC. Translating gives CASSPTGAWNEQFF.

In DNA form, the CDR3 reads TGTGCCAGCAGCTCTTATGGTCTGCGGGACAGAACCTACGAGCAGTACTTC. Translation: CASSSYGLRDRTYEQYF. This chain connects TRBV7-2 to TRBJ2-7, with D possibly being TRBD1 (7 bases). The V end lost 4 bases, the J end lost 2 bases, and 21 bases lay between the germline ends. This CDR3 comprises 17 residues. Germline V gene sequence: CDR1 SGHTA, CDR2 FQGNSA. The full variable domain, rest sourced from reference TRBV7-2 and TRBJ2-7, is GAGVSQSPSNKVTEKGKDVELRCDPISGHTALYWYRQSLGQGLEFLIYFQGNSAPDKSGLPSDRFSAERTGGSVSTLTIQRTQQEDSAVYLCASSSYGLRDRTYEQYFGPGTRLTVT.

V gene TRBV5-1 combines with J gene TRBJ1-2; 7 bases agree with TRBD1. The CDR3 spans 13 residues. Germline V lookup: CDR1 SGHRS, CDR2 YFSETQ. The V and J ends lost 3 bases and 4 bases, in that order; junction bases with no gene match: 3. The DNA of the CDR3 is TGCGCCAGCAGCTCGGACAGGATCTATGGCTACACCTTC. Protein: CASSSDRIYGYTF.

In its sample, this clonotype was seen many times. The chain recombines TRBV10-3 with TRBJ1-5, with 8 bases aligning to TRBD1. Trimming at V came to 0 bases and at J to 7 bases, leaving 11 bases not matched to a gene. This CDR3 is 17 amino acids long. Germline lookup yields CDR1 ENHRY and CDR2 SYGVKD. The CDR3 sequence: CAISESRRTGRGQPQHF. The CDR3 DNA is TGTGCCATCAGTGAGTCGCGCCGGACAGGGAGAGGGCAGCCCCAGCATTTT.

Worth noting for this clonotype: A much larger clone lies a single base off, so this may be a read error. This chain's CDR3 is CVSTQGGQGYTF. CDR3 coding DNA: TGTGTCAGTACCCAAGGGGGGCAAGGCTACACCTTC. The chain combines TRBV19 with TRBJ1-2, with a possible D match to TRBD1 (6 bases). CDR1 is LNHDA and CDR2 is SQIVND in the germline V gene (reference sequence). The CDR3 loop spans 12 amino acids.

In this sample, this clonotype turned up a few times. The chain carries TRBV18 and TRBJ1-6, with 9 bases aligning to TRBD1. The J segment lost 7 bases and the V segment lost 3 bases, leaving 4 bases of the junction unmatched. This CDR3 region has 15 residues. Per germline, CDR1 KGHSH and CDR2 LQKENI. CDR3 in DNA: TGTGCCAGCTCACCGGGACAGGGCTCGAATTCACCCCTCCACTTT. Its protein is CASSPGQGSNSPLHF. Variable domain in full (rest from reference TRBV18 and TRBJ1-6): NAGVMQNPRHLVRRRGQEARLRCSPMKGHSHVYWYRQLPEEGLKFMVYLQKENIIDESGMPKERFSAEFPKEGPSILRIQQVVRGDSAAYFCASSPGQGSNSPLHFGNGTRLTVT.

This chain's CDR3 is CASSQSPGDVYPQHF. CDR3 coding DNA: TGCGCCAGCAGCCAATCCCCAGGGGACGTCTACCCCCAGCATTTT. The chain couples TRBV4-1 to TRBJ1-5; tentatively, D is TRBD1 (6 bases). From germline, CDR1 is MGHRA and CDR2 YSYEKL. Trimming cost V 2 bases and J 10 bases, with 18 bases left between them. This CDR3 is built from 15 residues.

The chain employs TRBV7-9 and TRBJ2-1, with 11 nucleotides matching TRBD1. This CDR3 has 17 amino acids. Germline lookup yields CDR1 SEHNR and CDR2 FQNEAQ (reference sequence). After removal of 0 bases from V and 3 bases from J, the junction contained 4 bases not matched to a gene. CDR3: CASSLAGTGGFYNEQFF. The CDR3 coding sequence is TGTGCCAGCAGCTTAGCGGGGACAGGGGGTTTCTACAATGAGCAGTTCTTC.

This clonotype was found many times. The chain uses TRBV7-9 and TRBJ2-4, with TRBD2 matching over 7 bases. The CDR3 is 14 amino acids. Per germline, CDR1 SEHNR and CDR2 FQNEAQ (reference sequence). Trimming took 8 bases from V and 5 from J; bases not matched to a gene: 9. This CDR3 is CASALGGRENIQYF. The CDR3 DNA sequence: TGTGCCAGCGCCCTAGGAGGGAGGGAAAACATTCAGTACTTC. Complete variable domain (other parts from reference TRBV7-9 and TRBJ2-4): DTGVSQNPRHKITKRGQNVTFRCDPISEHNRLYWYRQTLGQGPEFLTYFQNEAQLEKSRLLSDRFSAERPKGSFSTLEIQRTEQGDSAMYLCASALGGRENIQYFGAGTRLSVL.

The chain joins TRBV12-3 or TRBV12-4 to TRBJ2-1, with TRBD2 matching over 7 bases. The length of the CDR3 is 15 residues. Losses at the gene ends were 3 bases for V and 5 bases for J; bases not matched to a gene: 7. This CDR3 is CASSFLTAGNNEQFF. Here the CDR3 DNA reads TGTGCCAGCAGTTTTTTGACAGCGGGGAACAATGAGCAGTTCTTC.

This chain connects TRBV28 to TRBJ2-1; either TRBD1 or TRBD2 may fit D (6 bases each). The CDR3 runs 14 residues. Deletions cut 7 bases from V and 9 bases from J, with 19 bases between. The germline CDR1 and CDR2 sequences are MDHEN and SYDVKM. CDR3 amino acids: CASTLQPQGGEQFF. CDR3 in DNA: TGTGCCAGCACCTTACAGCCACAGGGAGGTGAGCAGTTCTTC.

This clonotype was counted between two and nine times. The V gene is TRBV5-1, the J gene TRBJ2-7; perhaps TRBD1 as D (6 bases). V lost 4 bases and J lost 3, with 14 bases in between. Germline V gene data show CDR1 as SGHRS and CDR2 as YFSETQ. The CDR3 is 14 amino acids. The CDR3 here is CASSPDRLYYEQYF. CDR3 DNA: TGCGCCAGCAGCCCTGACAGGCTATACTACGAGCAGTACTTC.

The chain links TRBV7-3 to TRBJ2-1; weak D call: TRBD1 (5 bases). Trimming stripped 0 bases from V and 9 bases from J, with 9 bases between. Germline V lookup: CDR1 SGHTA, CDR2 FQGTGA. The CDR3 is made up of 13 amino acids. Here the CDR3 reads CASSLTPGREQFF. CDR3 nucleotide sequence: TGTGCCAGCAGCTTAACGCCAGGGCGTGAGCAGTTCTTC. The full variable domain, in which reference TRBV7-3 and TRBJ2-1 provide the parts outside the CDR3, is GAGVSQTPSNKVTEKGKYVELRCDPISGHTALYWYRQSLGQGPEFLIYFQGTGAADDSGLPNDRFFAVRPEGSVSTLKIQRTERGDSAVYLCASSLTPGREQFFGPGTRLTVL.

CDR3 nucleotides: TGTGCCAGCAGTGTTACAGGCACTGAAGCTTTCTTT. Amino acids: CASSVTGTEAFF. The chain links TRBV2 to TRBJ1-1; maybe TRBD1 (5 bases). The germline V gene encodes CDR1 SNHLY and CDR2 FYNNEI. The CDR3 is 12 residues long. The V end was cut by 4 bases, the J end by 4 bases, with 7 bases between.

The chain is built from TRBV4-1 and TRBJ2-7; TRBD2 agrees at 13 bases. Germline CDR1 is MGHRA and CDR2 is YSYEKL. Trimming cost V 2 bases and J 7 bases; bases outside gene matches: 5. This CDR3 is 15 amino acids long. The CDR3 sequence is CASSQPGLAGYEQYF. The CDR3 DNA is TGCGCCAGCAGCCAACCGGGACTAGCGGGGTATGAGCAGTACTTC.

This chain uses TRBV6-1 with TRBJ2-1, with D possibly being TRBD2 (5 bases). Trimming pared 3 bases from V and 8 bases from J, leaving 8 bases between. This CDR3 contains 12 residues. The germline V gene encodes CDR1 MNHNS and CDR2 SASEGT. As DNA, the CDR3 is TGTGCCAGCAGTGACCACGGGGATGAGCAGTTCTTC. Amino acids: CASSDHGDEQFF.

This clonotype was picked up many times. V and J are TRBV3-1 and TRBJ1-1; 7 nucleotides match TRBD1. The CDR3 runs to 14 residues. After removal of 3 bases from V and 0 bases from J, the junction contained 1 base not matched to a gene. Germline V lookup: CDR1 LGHDT, CDR2 YNNKEL (reference sequence). CDR3 coding DNA: TGTGCCAGCAGCCACGGGACAGTGAACACTGAAGCTTTCTTT. Its translation is CASSHGTVNTEAFF.